This passage covers 16 T cell receptor beta chains from one sample sequenced in a study of blood T cells in healthy people across ages. A sample-barcoded 5' primer and a J-beta primer mix were used in a second PCR of about 7 to 12 cycles. TCRdb reprocessed the 5' RACE reads via MiXCR and lists one record per CDR3 protein. The table includes almost 550,000 distinct CDR3 sequences, around 24% detected once. These same data were also listed under a study on T cells of mothers and their children.

The sequenced sample consisted of blood. The source is a boy between 10 and 17 years old in good health.

This clonotype was seen more than once but under ten times. The chain joins TRBV12-3 or TRBV12-4 to TRBJ2-7; D remains ambiguous. The CDR3 runs to 15 residues. V was clipped by 3 bases and J by 0 bases, with 12 bases between them. The CDR3 DNA follows: TGTGCCAGCAGTTTTTCGCCGAGTAGCTCCTACGAGCAGTACTTC. Its translation is CASSFSPSSSYEQYF.

The chain has TRBV28 and TRBJ2-5, with D perhaps matching TRBD2 (5 bases). The V and J ends lost 6 bases and 1 base respectively, with 15 bases between them. Looked up from germline, CDR1 is MDHEN and CDR2 is SYDVKM. The CDR3 is 15 amino acids. CDR3: CASRTPRAAQETQYF. The CDR3 nucleotides read TGTGCCAGCAGAACCCCTAGAGCGGCCCAAGAGACCCAGTACTTC.

The rearrangement uses TRBV3-1 and TRBJ2-5, with D possibly TRBD1 on 5 matching bases. The DNA end lines up better with TRBJ2-1; the J call may be wrong. The V gene's germline CDR1 is LGHDT and CDR2 YNNKEL (reference sequence). There are 13 residues in the CDR3. The CDR3: CASSQPQGNEQFF. CDR3 in DNA: TGTGCCAGCAGCCAGCCTCAGGGCAATGAGCAGTTCTTC.

This clonotype was recorded a few times. The genes are TRBV7-2 and TRBJ1-6; D is possibly TRBD1 (6 bases). The length of the CDR3 is 17 residues. CDR1 and CDR2 (germline): SGHTA, FQGNSA. V was cut by 2 bases and J by 3 bases, with 14 bases left in between. The chain's CDR3 is CASSLIGSGVYNSPLHF. DNA for the CDR3: TGTGCCAGCAGCTTAATTGGCTCAGGGGTCTATAATTCACCCCTCCACTTT.

The chain uses TRBV30 and TRBJ2-3; 8 bases are shared with TRBD1. This CDR3 is 13 amino acids long. With V trimmed by 0 bases and J by 6 bases, 2 bases remained unmatched. Looked up from germline, CDR1 is GTSNPN and CDR2 is SVGIG (reference sequence). The CDR3 reads CAWSVQGVDTQYF. DNA of the CDR3: TGTGCCTGGAGTGTACAGGGGGTGGATACGCAGTATTTT.

Details on this clonotype: One end of the junction does not line up with germline, which may come from a read error. V and J are TRBV7-2 and TRBJ2-7; a weak D match, TRBD2 (6 bases). The CDR3 loop spans 16 amino acids. Germline assignment: CDR1 SGHTA and CDR2 FQGNSA. The CDR3 DNA reads as TGTGCCAGCAGCCTAGCGCACCCGGGCCGGGCCTACGAGCAGTACTTC. It yields the protein CASSLAHPGRAYEQYF.

This chain joins TRBV20-1 and TRBJ1-2; maybe TRBD1 (5 bases). CDR1 is DFQATT and CDR2 is SNEGSKA in the germline V gene (reference sequence). Deletions cut 5 bases from V and 4 bases from J, with 17 bases between. The CDR3 is 14 amino acids. The CDR3 DNA reads TGCAGTGCTCCCCTCAGGGTTTTCGGCTATGGCTACACCTTC. Residues: CSAPLRVFGYGYTF.

This chain connects TRBV2 to TRBJ2-1, with unresolved D. The CDR3 runs to 12 residues. Germline V lookup: CDR1 SNHLY, CDR2 FYNNEI. V was clipped by 4 bases and J by 9 bases, with 10 bases between them. CDR3 amino acids: CASSAHSSEQFF. CDR3 in DNA: TGTGCCAGCAGTGCCCATAGCAGTGAGCAGTTCTTC.

The chain links TRBV20-1 to TRBJ2-5; 7 bases fit TRBD2. The J call is doubtful: the DNA matches TRBJ2-7 better. The CDR3 consists of 14 residues. Germline V lookup: CDR1 DFQATT, CDR2 SNEGSKA (reference sequence). Here the CDR3 reads CSAREEGGVYEQYF. The CDR3 DNA is TGCAGTGCTAGAGAAGAGGGAGGGGTATACGAGCAGTACTTC.

In this sample, this clonotype turned up a few times. The chain links TRBV2 to TRBJ1-4; TRBD1 agrees at 11 bases. This CDR3 contains 14 residues. Looked up from germline, CDR1 is SNHLY and CDR2 is FYNNEI. The J segment lost 7 bases and the V segment lost 7 bases, leaving 5 bases of the junction unmatched. The CDR3 sequence is CASTPGTGGEKLFF. The CDR3 coding sequence is TGTGCCAGCACCCCCGGGACAGGGGGTGAAAAACTGTTTTTT.

In this sample, this clonotype turned up a few times. The chain is built from TRBV11-3 and TRBJ2-1; possibly TRBD1 for D (5 bases). The germline V gene encodes CDR1 SGHNT and CDR2 YENEEA. CDR3 length: 14 residues. V was trimmed by 4 bases and J by 5 bases, leaving 12 bases between them. The CDR3 region has the DNA TGTGCCAGCAGCTCCCCAGACAGAAACAATGAGCAGTTCTTC. Amino acids: CASSSPDRNNEQFF.

The V and J genes are TRBV19 and TRBJ2-6; TRBD1 aligns across 7 bases. The CDR3 consists of 17 residues. From germline, CDR1 is LNHDA and CDR2 SQIVND (reference sequence). Trimming removed 7 bases from V and 0 bases from J; junction bases left unmatched: 9. CDR3 DNA: TGTGCCAGTAAACTTGGGACAGCCTCCTCTGGGGCCAACGTCCTGACTTTC. Its translation is CASKLGTASSGANVLTF.

This clonotype has just a few counts. J is TRBJ2-5 and V is TRBV11-2; maybe TRBD1 (5 bases). The J call may be wrong; the DNA end is better matched by TRBJ2-1. The CDR3 contains 13 residues. Germline CDR1 reads SGHAT; CDR2 reads FQNNGV. The CDR3 region is CASSPGLDIVQFF. The CDR3, as DNA: TGTGCCAGCAGCCCCGGATTGGACATCGTGCAGTTCTTC.

V gene TRBV28 combines with J gene TRBJ1-5, with TRBD1 matching over 7 bases. The trim removed 7 bases at V and 2 bases at J, leaving 8 bases unmatched. CDR3 size: 15 residues. Per the germline V gene, CDR1 is MDHEN and CDR2 is SYDVKM. The CDR3 protein is CASNSRQGGNQPQHF. The CDR3 DNA reads as TGTGCCAGCAATAGCCGACAGGGAGGCAATCAGCCCCAGCATTTT.

This chain links TRBV7-2 with TRBJ2-2, with 9 nucleotides matching TRBD1. Germline-derived CDR1 and CDR2 are SGHTA and FQGNSA. This CDR3 contains 15 residues. The V segment lost 8 bases and the J segment 6 bases; nucleotides outside the gene matches: 10. The CDR3 loop reads CASLRDRAGPGELFF. The CDR3 nucleotides are TGTGCCAGCCTACGGGACAGGGCCGGCCCCGGGGAGCTGTTTTTT.

This clonotype has more than one count but fewer than ten. The chain has TRBV18 and TRBJ2-5; 8 nucleotides align to TRBD2. With the DNA end fitting TRBJ2-7 better, the J assignment may be wrong. The V gene's germline CDR1 is KGHSH and CDR2 LQKENI. The CDR3 covers 14 residues. The CDR3 protein is CASSAGTREVEQYF. The DNA for the CDR3 is TGTGCCAGCTCAGCCGGGACTAGGGAGGTCGAGCAGTACTTC.